A selection of T cell receptor beta chains follows, all from one sample in a study of T cell responses to AZD1222 COVID-19 vaccine. The repertoire was sequenced with immunoSEQ multiplex PCR; TCRdb's copy has only in-frame clones and lacks some. The sample carries 150,000 to 200,000 clones, about 91% recorded once. Sample: peripheral blood, taken 28 days after the second AZD1222 dose. These receptors were collected from an adult who received the AZD1222 COVID-19 vaccine. CDR3s include the opening cysteine and the closing phenylalanine or tryptophan. The D gene is left open where the match is weak. Clone size appears in some rows only: once, few, many, or a class for an expanded clone.

j_gene | len | v_gene | d_gene | abundance | CDR3nt | CDR3aa
TRBJ1-5 | 14 | TRBV2 | . | . | TGTGCCAGCAGTGAGTTGGAAGGGAATCAGCCCCAGCATTTT | CASSELEGNQPQHF
TRBJ1-2 | 15 | TRBV9 | . | . | TGTGCCAGCAGCGTAGGGGTGATGAACAACTATGGCTACACCTTC | CASSVGVMNNYGYTF
TRBJ1-1 | 16 | TRBV13 | . | . | TGTGCCAGCAGCTTAGGATTTGGACGTGGGAACACTGAAGCTTTCTTT | CASSLGFGRGNTEAFF
TRBJ1-1 | 11 | TRBV4-1 | . | . | TGCGCCAGCACTGGGGGGATTGAAGCTTTCTTT | CASTGGIEAFF
TRBJ1-5 | 14 | TRBV25-1 | TRBD1 | . | TGTGCCAGCAGTGGGTGGGACAGGGCGCAGCCCCAGCATTTT | CASSGWDRAQPQHF
TRBJ1-1 | 14 | TRBV5-1 | . | . | TGCGCCAGCAGCTTGGGAGGGGCAAGGACTGAAGCTTTCTTT | CASSLGGARTEAFF
TRBJ1-5 | 14 | TRBV5-1 | . | . | TGCGCCAGCAGCTTAATGGGTACCAATCAGCCCCAGCATTTT | CASSLMGTNQPQHF
TRBJ2-7 | 14 | TRBV7-9 | TRBD1 | . | TGTGCCAGCAGCCCGGACAGGGCGAGAGGCGAGCAGTACTTC | CASSPDRARGEQYF
TRBJ2-7 | 14 | TRBV5-1 | . | . | TGCGCCAGCAGGTGGCGGACGGGAACTTACGAGCAGTACTTC | CASRWRTGTYEQYF
TRBJ2-7 | 15 | TRBV4-2 | . | once | TGTGCCAGCAGCCAAAACTACAGGCAAACCTACGAGCAGTACTTC | CASSQNYRQTYEQYF
TRBJ1-5 | 15 | TRBV15 | . | once | TGTGCCACCAGTTGGTCTTCTGTTAGCAATCAGCCCCAGCATTTT | CATSWSSVSNQPQHF
TRBJ2-1 | 8 | TRBV2 | . | . | TGTGCCAGCAGTGATGCGTTCTTC | CASSDAFF
TRBJ1-2 | 13 | TRBV2 | TRBD1 | . | TGTGCCAGCAGTACAGGGGAAACCTATGGCTACACCTTC | CASSTGETYGYTF
TRBJ1-2 | 16 | TRBV28 | . | few | TGTGCCAGCACTGGGGACACCGGGGTAGCTAACTATGGCTACACCTTC | CASTGDTGVANYGYTF
TRBJ2-4 | 15 | TRBV6-1 | TRBD2 | . | TGTGCCAGCAGTGAAGCTAGCGGGGGGGCAAACATTCAGTACTTC | CASSEASGGANIQYF
TRBJ1-3 | 14 | TRBV5-1 | TRBD1 | . | TGCGCCAGCGCCATACAGGGGGCTGGAAACACCATATATTTT | CASAIQGAGNTIYF
TRBJ1-1 | 13 | TRBV19 | . | . | TGTGCCAGTAGAATGGCGCATCGCCCTGAAGCTTTCTTT | CASRMAHRPEAFF
TRBJ1-1 | 14 | TRBV30 | . | . | TGTGCCTGGAGTATCGACAGAAGTCGGACTGAAGCTTTCTTT | CAWSIDRSRTEAFF
TRBJ1-2 | 13 | TRBV10-1 | . | . | TGCGCCAGCAGTGAGTACGGAGGATATGGCTACACCTTC | CASSEYGGYGYTF
TRBJ1-6 | 15 | TRBV7-9 | . | . | TGTGCCAGCAGCTTAGTATCAGGAGGGGATTCACCCCTCCACTTT | CASSLVSGGDSPLHF
TRBJ1-2 | 13 | TRBV6-5 | TRBD1 | once | TGTGCCAGCAGCCGGACAGGGGGCTATGGCTACACCTTC | CASSRTGGYGYTF
TRBJ1-6 | 13 | TRBV7-9 | TRBD1 | . | TGTGCCAGCAGCGCGACAGGGAACTCACCCCTCCACTTT | CASSATGNSPLHF
TRBJ2-2 | 15 | TRBV11-3 | TRBD2 | once | TGTGCCAGCAGCCCTACTAGCGGGTCCGGAGGGGAGCTGTTTTTT | CASSPTSGSGGELFF
TRBJ1-4 | 12 | TRBV2 | . | . | TGTGCCAGCAGTGAATTTAATGAAAAACTGTTTTTT | CASSEFNEKLFF
TRBJ2-5 | 17 | TRBV2 | TRBD2 | . | TGTGCCAGCAAGGCCTCTAGGGCTAGCGGGGGGGCAGAGACCCAGTACTTC | CASKASRASGGAETQYF
TRBJ2-1 | 11 | TRBV12-3/TRBV12-4 | . | . | TGTGCCAGCAGTTTCCAGAATGAGCAGTTCTTC | CASSFQNEQFF
TRBJ2-1 | 18 | TRBV2 | . | . | TGTGCCAGCAGTAAGTCTGGAGCGGTAGGGATTACAATGTATGAGCAGTTCTTC | CASSKSGAVGITMYEQFF
TRBJ2-1 | 18 | TRBV6-6 | . | . | TGTGCCAGCAGTCAGTCGCAAACGGCTGTACCCCTTTACAATGAGCAGTTCTTC | CASSQSQTAVPLYNEQFF
TRBJ1-1 | 15 | TRBV6-5 | . | . | TGTGCCAGCAGCCCAGAGGTCAGGATGAACACTGAAGCTTTCTTT | CASSPEVRMNTEAFF
TRBJ1-2 | 15 | TRBV5-4 | . | . | TGTGCCAGCAGAGAGGGGGAGGGACTTAACTATGGCTACACCTTC | CASREGEGLNYGYTF
TRBJ1-1 | 16 | TRBV7-2 | . | . | TGTGCCAGCAGCTCGTCCCCTGGGGCCAGGGACGGTGAAGCTTTCTTT | CASSSSPGARDGEAFF
TRBJ1-4 | 13 | TRBV19 | . | . | TGTGCCAGTAGTATATACATCAATGAAAAACTGTTTTTT | CASSIYINEKLFF
TRBJ2-6 | 15 | TRBV10-3 | . | . | TGTGCCATCAGTGAATCCAGACCTGGGGCCAACGTCCTGACTTTC | CAISESRPGANVLTF
TRBJ1-2 | 12 | TRBV29-1 | . | . | TGCAGCGAGTTCCGGGACACTACGTCGCACACCTTC | CSEFRDTTSHTF
TRBJ1-4 | 18 | TRBV3-1/TRBV3-2 | TRBD1 | . | TGTGCCAGCAGCTTTGGACAGGGCGGAGGGTTGGCTAATGAAAAACTGTTTTTT | CASSFGQGGGLANEKLFF
TRBJ2-3 | 14 | TRBV10-1 | . | . | TGCGCCAGCAGTGAGGGAGGCCTGGGGAATACGCAGTATTTT | CASSEGGLGNTQYF
TRBJ1-5 | 13 | TRBV7-6 | . | . | TGTGCCAGCAGCATCGATATCAATCAGCCCCAGCATTTT | CASSIDINQPQHF
TRBJ1-5 | 16 | TRBV7-6 | . | . | TGTGCCAGCAGCTTATACCCAGGGCCGGGCAATCAGCCCCAGCATTTT | CASSLYPGPGNQPQHF
TRBJ1-3 | 14 | TRBV3-1/TRBV3-2 | . | . | TGTGCCAGCAGCCAAGTAGGCTCTGGAAACACCATATATTTT | CASSQVGSGNTIYF
TRBJ2-3 | 18 | TRBV9 | . | . | TGTGCCAGCAGCGTAGACCGAACAGGCAGTAAAGCAAAAGATACGCAGTATTTT | CASSVDRTGSKAKDTQYF
TRBJ2-1 | 11 | TRBV6-2/TRBV6-3 | . | . | TGTGCCAGCAGTTCCACATACGTTCAGTTCTTC | CASSSTYVQFF
TRBJ1-2 | 12 | TRBV7-9 | . | . | TGTGCCAGCAGCCCAGAGGGCTATGGCTACACCTTC | CASSPEGYGYTF
TRBJ1-2 | 12 | TRBV11-2 | . | . | TGTGCCAGCAGCACCTACAGCTATGGCTACACCTTC | CASSTYSYGYTF